The clone carrying this TCR beta chain occurred a few times. This sample was taken from a study of T cell responses to AZD1222 COVID-19 vaccine. Per the germline V gene, CDR1 is MRHNA and CDR2 is SNTAGT. The CDR3 covers 15 residues. V lost 2 bases to trimming and J lost 1 base, with 9 bases between them. The assay was immunoSEQ multiplex PCR, and TCRdb's table has in-frame clones only and misses some. The repertoire holds approximately 84,000 clones, roughly nine tenths seen once, with more than 2% in the top ten. The sequences come from peripheral blood, collected 28 days after the second AZD1222 dose. This chain links TRBV6-4 with TRBJ1-5, with unresolved D. This TCR derives from an adult who received the AZD1222 COVID-19 vaccine. The CDR3 nucleotides read TGTGCCAGCAGTGACCACGGTGGAAGCAATCAGCCCCAGCATTTT. Its protein is CASSDHGGSNQPQHF.